This T cell receptor beta chain appears in the sequencing data of a study of cytomegalovirus exposure and HLA in healthy donors. Broader study findings: When analyzed later, the rates of TCR association showed variation by HLA locus, with DRB1 the most and HLA-C the fewest. Reports state that TCR beta sequences accurately predicted most subjects' HLA-A and HLA-B alleles.

This PCR relied on a set of 60 Vbeta primers and 13 Jbeta primers. The protocol was immunoSEQ multiplex PCR, while the TCRdb copy is restricted to in-frame clones and leaves out a portion. The sample includes more than 100,000 clones, about 81% of them seen just once. On this clone itself: Its antigen is still unknown.

Sequenced material: PBMCs. The clonotype originates from a woman aged 45-60 years in good health and CMV-seropositive.

CDR3 sequence (DNA): TGTGCCAGCAGCTTAAATCCCCGGGGGACTAGCGAGACCCAGTACTTC. The encoded protein is CASSLNPRGTSETQYF. The chain recombines TRBV7-3 with TRBJ2-5; TRBD2 aligns across 9 bases. The CDR3 contains 16 residues. Germline V gene sequence: CDR1 SGHTA, CDR2 FQGTGA. The junction had 8 bases not matched to a gene; V was cut back by 1 base and J by 5 bases.